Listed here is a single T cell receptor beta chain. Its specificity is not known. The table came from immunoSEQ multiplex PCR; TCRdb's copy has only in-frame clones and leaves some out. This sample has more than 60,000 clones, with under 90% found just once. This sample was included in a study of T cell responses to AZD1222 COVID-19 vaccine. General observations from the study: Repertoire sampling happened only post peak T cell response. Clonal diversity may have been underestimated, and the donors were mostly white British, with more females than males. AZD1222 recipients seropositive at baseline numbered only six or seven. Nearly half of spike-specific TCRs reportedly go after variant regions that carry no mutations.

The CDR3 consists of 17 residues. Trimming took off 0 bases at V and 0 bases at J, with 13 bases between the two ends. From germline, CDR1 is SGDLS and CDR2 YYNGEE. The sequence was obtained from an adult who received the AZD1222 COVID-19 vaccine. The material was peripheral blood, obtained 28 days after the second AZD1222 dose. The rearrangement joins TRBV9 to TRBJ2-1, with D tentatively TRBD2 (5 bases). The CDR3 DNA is TGTGCCAGCAGCGTAGTGGTAGCGCAGCCCTCCTACAATGAGCAGTTCTTC. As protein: CASSVVVAQPSYNEQFF.